A selection of T cell receptor beta chains follows, all from one sample in a study of cytomegalovirus exposure and HLA in healthy donors. Assay: immunoSEQ multiplex PCR; the TCRdb copy retains only in-frame clones and omits some. Of some 120,000 clones listed, 15% to 20% are singletons. The specimen was PBMCs. The source of these receptors is a female donor in good health and CMV-seropositive. Both conserved end residues are part of each CDR3. A D gene is named only where the DNA matches it firmly. Clone size is given for some rows only: seen once, a few or many times, or a class if the clone is expanded.

length: 16
J: TRBJ1-2
size: .
V: TRBV4-2
D: TRBD1
DNA: TGTGCCAGCAGCCGGCCCGGGACAGGGCTTAACTATGGCTACACCTTC
CDR3: CASSRPGTGLNYGYTF

length: 14
J: TRBJ1-2
size: few
V: TRBV19
D: TRBD1
DNA: TGTGCCTCCGGTCAGGGGGGATCTAACTATGGCTACACCTTC
CDR3: CASGQGGSNYGYTF

length: 14
J: TRBJ1-1
size: few
V: TRBV5-1
D: .
DNA: TGCGCCAGCAGCTTACAGGGTGAGGGCACTGAAGCTTTCTTT
CDR3: CASSLQGEGTEAFF

length: 13
J: TRBJ1-1
size: .
V: TRBV5-1
D: .
DNA: TGCGCCAGCAGCTTTGGGGGGTACACTGAAGCTTTCTTT
CDR3: CASSFGGYTEAFF

length: 14
J: TRBJ2-1
size: .
V: TRBV29-1
D: TRBD2
DNA: TGCAGCGGTTCGACTAGCGGGAGTTTGTATGAGCAGTTCTTC
CDR3: CSGSTSGSLYEQFF

length: 15
J: TRBJ2-5
size: .
V: TRBV27
D: TRBD2
DNA: TGTGCCAGCAGAGGGCTAGCGGGGGGGGCTGGGGCCCAGTACTTC
CDR3: CASRGLAGGAGAQYF

length: 18
J: TRBJ2-4
size: .
V: TRBV5-6
D: TRBD1
DNA: TGTGCCAGCAGCTTGAACAGGGGGCGAAAGATAGCCAAAAACATTCAGTACTTC
CDR3: CASSLNRGRKIAKNIQYF

length: 14
J: TRBJ2-2
size: once
V: TRBV27
D: .
DNA: TGTGCCAGCAGTGCGAGACAGCGCACCGGGGAGCTGTTTTTT
CDR3: CASSARQRTGELFF

length: 14
J: TRBJ2-7
size: few
V: TRBV6-5
D: TRBD2
DNA: TGTGCCAGCAGATATTCTAGCGGGGTCTACGAGCAGTACTTC
CDR3: CASRYSSGVYEQYF

length: 16
J: TRBJ1-6
size: few
V: TRBV5-1
D: TRBD1
DNA: TGCGCCAGCAGCTTGGGTACAGGGGAACAGGATTCACCCCTCCACTTT
CDR3: CASSLGTGEQDSPLHF

length: 16
J: TRBJ2-7
size: .
V: TRBV29-1
D: TRBD2
DNA: TGCAGCGTTACACACCGGACTAGCGGGGGGGCCTACGAGCAGTACTTC
CDR3: CSVTHRTSGGAYEQYF

length: 13
J: TRBJ2-7
size: .
V: TRBV6-5
D: TRBD2
DNA: TGTGCCACCATTAGCGGGAGAGGGAACGAGCAGTACTTC
CDR3: CATISGRGNEQYF